These 4 T cell receptor beta chains were all obtained from the same sample, sequenced in a study of graft-versus-host responses after intestinal transplantation. Responders that carried the CFSE label, approximately 200,000 of them, were plated with approximately 200,000 irradiated, violet-dye-labeled stimulator cells. Measured with immunoSEQ multiplex PCR; TCRdb has only the in-frame clones, and not every one. The data contain over 8,500 clones, around 26% of them singletons. The sample in question was alloreactive CD8+ T cells from a mixed lymphocyte reaction culture, obtained before intestinal transplant. Subset meaning: CFSE-low proliferating T cells sorted from approximately 6-day pre-transplant mixed lymphocyte reaction (GvH or HvG direction). These receptors were obtained from a human patient who received an intestinal transplant.

The chain carries TRBV29-1 and TRBJ2-5; D remains unclear. The tail of the sequence fits TRBJ2-7 better, so the J call may be wrong. In germline, CDR1 is SQVTM, CDR2 ANQGSEA. CDR3 length equals 13 residues. CDR3 in DNA: TGCAGCGTTGAATCATCCCTCTCCTACGAGCAGTACTTC. Protein: CSVESSLSYEQYF.

This chain joins TRBV7-8 and TRBJ2-1, with 10 bases fitting TRBD2. The ends lost 2 bases at V and 6 bases at J; junction bases unmatched: 7. This CDR3 contains 16 residues. CDR1 SGHVS and CDR2 FQNEAQ come from the germline V gene. The CDR3 is CASSLSLAGARNEQFF. The DNA for the CDR3 is TGTGCCAGCAGCTTATCCCTAGCGGGGGCACGCAATGAGCAGTTCTTC.

This clone appeared a few times. This chain links TRBV11-1 with TRBJ2-7; tentatively, D is TRBD1 (6 bases). The germline CDR1 and CDR2 sequences are SGHAT and FQDESV (reference sequence). V was trimmed by 6 bases and J by 3 bases, leaving 12 bases between them. The CDR3 is 13 residues long. CDR3 amino acids: CASRGHPFYEQYF. DNA of the CDR3: TGTGCCAGCAGGGGACACCCTTTCTACGAGCAGTACTTC.

This clone showed up just a few times. V and J are TRBV6-1 and TRBJ1-6, with D perhaps matching TRBD1 (5 bases). The CDR3 consists of 15 residues. Germline V CDR1 and CDR2: MNHNS, SASEGT. The V and J ends lost 7 bases and 7 bases respectively, with 17 bases between them. This CDR3 is CASKLAGMGNSPLHF. DNA of the CDR3: TGTGCCAGCAAGTTAGCAGGGATGGGGAATTCACCCCTCCACTTT.